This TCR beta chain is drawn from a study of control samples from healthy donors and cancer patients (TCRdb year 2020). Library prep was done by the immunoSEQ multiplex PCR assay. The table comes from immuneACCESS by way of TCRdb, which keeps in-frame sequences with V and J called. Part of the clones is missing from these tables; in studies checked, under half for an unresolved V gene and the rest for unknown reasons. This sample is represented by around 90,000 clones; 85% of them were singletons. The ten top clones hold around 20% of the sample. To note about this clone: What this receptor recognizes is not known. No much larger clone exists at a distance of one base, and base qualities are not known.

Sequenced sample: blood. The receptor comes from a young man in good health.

Read as DNA, the sequence is TGTGCCAGCAGTTTTAGCGGGGCCACCCACACAGATACGCAGTATTTT. This translates into CASSFSGATHTDTQYF. The rearranged segments are TRBV2 and TRBJ2-3, and 8 junction bases match TRBD2. The CDR3 contains 16 residues, cysteine and phenylalanine counted. Kept here is only the CDR3 DNA, which spans 48 bases and is read in frame from base 1. The junction shows trimming of 5 bases on V and 2 bases on J, and the gene matches do not reach 9 bases of it. According to the germline V gene, CDR1 reads SNHLY and CDR2 reads FYNNEI.